This entry features one T cell receptor beta chain sequence. Its target is unknown. A read error may produce the germline difference seen at one junction end. Fresh peripheral blood, around 9.3 ml of it, supplied the PBMCs. The record originates from a study of T cells in Graves' hyperthyroidism and ophthalmopathy. Whole-study results and caveats: Most thyroid clonotypes with frequency above 0.001 were detected in blood.

CDR3 size: 15 residues. Germline CDR1 and CDR2: LGHDT and YNNKEL (reference sequence). Researchers took RNA transcripts and amplified the TCR beta CDR3 regions from them. An initial round of RT-PCR targeting the TCR CDR3 relied on the HTBI primer set. TCRdb redid the calling of the multiplex PCR reads with MiXCR, one entry per CDR3 protein. The repertoire holds around 250,000 distinct CDR3 sequences, with 14% to 15% as singletons. The V gene is TRBV3-1, the J gene TRBJ2-1; maybe TRBD2 (5 bases). The material sequenced was blood. The clonotype originates from a woman aged 40 to 50 with Graves' hyperthyroidism that later progressed to Graves' ophthalmopathy. CDR3 region: CASSRGRLAFDEQLF. The CDR3 DNA follows: TGTGCCAGCAGCCGGGGTCGATTAGCGTTCGATGAGCAGCTCTTC.